This T cell receptor beta chain is drawn from a study of cytomegalovirus exposure and HLA in healthy donors (dated by TCRdb to about 2017). About the investigation overall: According to an earlier analysis of 550 to 750 of the donors, 200 million or so T cells yielded 95 million to 140 million unique TCR beta sequences and about 300 Gb of sequence data. About 300 gigabases of sequencing data and approximately 80 million unique TCR sequences were included in an early release covering 550 to 650 HLA-typed donors. Among the roughly 400 genotyped donors, more than 70% belonged to the genetic ancestry cluster associated with self-reported Caucasian donors. The study aimed to test whether signatures of past pathogen exposure could be identified by cataloging public T cell receptors. The T cell repertoires of under 750 subjects were profiled by immunosequencing and related to cytomegalovirus serostatus. In addition to the first cohort of about 650 subjects, a separate validation cohort of approximately 110 different subjects was used. To predict cytomegalovirus infection status, the study combined high-throughput TCR immunosequencing, statistical association of individual TCRs with disease status, and machine learning. A later analysis re-analyzed previously published TCR beta repertoires from approximately 670 donors and added high-resolution HLA genotyping to study TCR occurrence patterns. The later analysis used no new phenotypic data to find candidate immune exposures, relying instead on TCR beta sequences and their occurrence across donors. An earlier analysis of some 500 of the donors applied high-throughput TCR beta sequencing to assess whether each TCR beta V gene segment acted as functional or pseudogenic. Donor age, sex, ethnicity and CMV serostatus were compiled alongside the repertoire data. A later genetic analysis used genome-wide SNP genotypes for 398 of the 666 donors, treating that subset as a discovery cohort. Every repertoire in the discovery cohort had been generated on one and the same sequencing platform. Class I and class II HLA loci were covered by the typing at four-digit resolution. The number of typed donors differed by locus: about 620-640 for A, B, C, DRB1 and DQB1; 500 to 550 for DQA1; fewer than 610 for DPA1; and about 450 for DPB1. Several DR-DQ haplotypes were handled as single units for association and clustering, since linkage in the cohort was strong. On average, around 240,000 unique TCR beta nucleotide sequences were sequenced per donor among a few hundred genotyped donors of the cohort, with roughly 20% of those sequences being non-productive.

Comment on this clone: It has no known antigen specificity. Base qualities are missing; no much larger clone stands one base away.

Measured from the cysteine to the phenylalanine, the CDR3 is 14 residues long. The sequence is cut down to CDR3 DNA, 42 bases in frame from base 1. Looking up the germline V gene (reference sequence) yields CDR1 WNHNN and CDR2 SYGVQD. A distance of 12 bases separates the germline ends of V and J, which lose 5 bases and 5 bases respectively. Study-wide findings and limitations: Several of the top co-occurrence clusters appeared to be linked to parvovirus B19, influenza, CMV and Epstein-Barr virus, according to a later analysis. When HLA alleles, especially DR and DQ, strongly co-occurred, TCR associations were difficult to assign to individual alleles. A later analysis found that most CMV-associated TCR beta chains appeared HLA-restricted, with HLA associations seemingly driven largely by CMV exposure. In an earlier analysis of several hundred of the donors, most TCR beta V segments were observed in productive rearrangements about 87% or about 30% of the time, broadly matching IMGT annotations. In a later analysis, around 17,000 TCR beta sequences were associated with specific HLA alleles at a false discovery rate of 0.05. Because HLA typing was unavailable for some donors at each locus, only the typed subset was used in association tests. A later genetic analysis associated a missense DCLRE1C variant with V-gene and J-gene trimming of TCR beta chains, and an independent cohort replicated the association. A cluster of highly shared sequence variants was judged likely to represent a technical artifact of the sequencing pipeline. In this cohort, only TCR beta chains were sequenced, and detectable features were limited by the absence of alpha or paired-chain data. Presence/absence analyses assumed roughly uniform sequencing depth across donors, an assumption that may not hold. The only immune exposure information available for the cohort was CMV serostatus. Compared with equally common non-associated chains, HLA-associated TCR beta chains in a later analysis were more clonally expanded and had lower generation probabilities. Across donors, most TCR sequences were observed very rarely, whereas some public TCRs were present in many individuals. Because counts were too low, roughly 18 rarely observed V segments, including chromosome 9 orphons, were left out of the earlier analysis of 587 of the donors. A total of about 180 TCR beta chains were listed by the study as associated with cytomegalovirus. A further reported finding was that TCR beta sequences accurately predicted the HLA-A and HLA-B alleles for most subjects in the first cohort. In a later genetic analysis, fewer N-insertions in productive TCRs were reported among donors in an Asian-associated ancestry cluster than the approximately 670-donor mean. According to the authors, the approach could potentially be generalized to other disease states and immunological phenotypes. The 87-base-pair reads could not distinguish some IMGT-functional V segments, including TRBV6-2 and TRBV6-3, so those segments were excluded. A later analysis found that TCR association rates varied across HLA loci, with DRB1 alleles showing the most associated TCRs and HLA-C alleles the fewest. Linkage disequilibrium might explain the correlated functional status among segregating V segments, but an unknown experimental factor could not be ruled out. The classifier was reported to diagnose cytomegalovirus status with high specificity and sensitivity in both the original and validation cohorts. In vitro tests confirmed that a few of the cytomegalovirus-associated TCR beta chains recognize cytomegalovirus antigens.

Preparation of the library involved the immunoSEQ multiplex PCR assay. The multiplex PCR relied on a mix of 60 forward primers for TCR Vbeta segments and 13 reverse primers for TCR Jbeta segments. A multiplex PCR assay on genomic DNA amplified the CDR3 region of rearranged TCR beta genes. The amplified TCR beta libraries were sequenced on the Illumina HiSeq System as 87-base-pair reads. As for how the authors treated the data: Across the roughly 640 repertoires, a later analysis counted approximately 83 million unique TCR beta chains, roughly 11 million of which were shared by at least two donors. Raw reads were error-corrected and collapsed into unique sequences by a nearest-neighbor algorithm in which closely related sequences were merged to remove PCR and sequencing errors. CDR3 sequences were aligned to IMGT reference sequences to assign V, D and J gene segments. For a sequence to be retained, a match of at least six nucleotides was required to both a V gene segment and a J gene segment. Rearrangements were classified as productive when the CDR3 lacked stop codons and remained in frame with V and J, and all other rearrangements were classified as non-productive. CDR3 was defined by IMGT convention, running from the second conserved V-encoded cysteine to the conserved J-encoded phenylalanine. The earlier analysis of about 610 of the donors excluded sequences that lacked an unambiguous match to a single V gene segment. An earlier analysis of approximately 590 of the donors classified V segments as functional when productive rearrangements were above 56.7% and as segregating when the standard deviation between donors was above 5%. A statistical classification framework was built for diagnosing cytomegalovirus status from the catalog of TCR beta chain sequences. A later analysis assigned V and J genes by comparing TCR nucleotide sequences with IMGT/GENE-DB human TR gene sequences. The TCRdist pipeline was used in a later analysis to assign CDR3 sequences and most-parsimonious VDJ recombination scenarios. In a later analysis, each TCR beta chain was defined by its CDR3 amino acid sequence together with its V-gene family, and reads lacking a unique V-gene family were excluded. To address suspected cross-contamination and a sequencing artifact, a later analysis removed approximately 600 highly shared, low-generation-probability nucleotide sequences. In a later analysis, a clonal expansion index for each public chain was calculated from normalized within-repertoire ranks of inferred template counts. A later analysis computed generation probabilities with a VDJ recombination model fitted to out-of-frame rearrangements, and checked the results against IGoR. A later analysis scored TCR-TCR, TCR-HLA and TCR-CMV co-occurrence with hypergeometric tests, applying a repertoire-size bias correction to TCR pairs. In a later analysis, false discovery rates were estimated by permuting HLA or CMV assignments 20 times. In a later analysis, co-occurring TCRs were grouped using DBSCAN, with TCRdist sequence similarity added in when clustering inside HLA-allele-positive subsets. Repertoires with fewer than 30,000 or more than 120,000 public chains, plus five repertoires with anomalous nucleotide sharing, were excluded from co-occurrence clustering. TCRdb's version of the immuneACCESS table is confined to in-frame rearrangements and falls short of the full clone set. An unresolved V gene accounts for under half of the shortfall where checked; the remainder is of unknown origin. V and J calls and clone size are given by that table; D and trimming were obtained from the DNA. The sample profile shows some 66,000 clones; approximately 71% of them were found once. Clones ranked in the top ten supply about 8.3% of the sample.

The cohort consisted of 670 or so healthy bone marrow donors. At the time of sampling, every cohort member was nominally healthy, though immune exposures that went unrecorded were likely present. The donor tested CMV seropositive and was one of the 289 seropositive cohort members. A peripheral blood sample was collected from each donor, and TCR beta sequencing was performed on peripheral blood mononuclear cells. The Qiagen DNeasy Blood Extraction Kit was used to extract genomic DNA from the blood cell samples. The chain uses TRBV10-1 and TRBJ2-2, with the identity of the D gene unclear. Source material: PBMCs. The clonotype was recovered from a man aged 55-75 years in good health and CMV-seropositive. Read as DNA, the sequence is TGCGCCAGCAGTCCCACCACGGAGACCGGGGAGCTGTTTTTT. Its translation is CASSPTTETGELFF.